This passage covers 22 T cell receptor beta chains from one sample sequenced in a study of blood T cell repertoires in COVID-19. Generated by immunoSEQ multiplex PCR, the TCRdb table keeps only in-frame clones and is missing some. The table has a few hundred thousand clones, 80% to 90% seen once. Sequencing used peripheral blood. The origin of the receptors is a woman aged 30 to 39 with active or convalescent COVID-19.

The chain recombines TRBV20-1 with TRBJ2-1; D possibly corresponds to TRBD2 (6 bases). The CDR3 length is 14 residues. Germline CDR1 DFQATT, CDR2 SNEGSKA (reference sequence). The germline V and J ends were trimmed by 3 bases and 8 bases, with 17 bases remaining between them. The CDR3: CSASTGEVGDEQFF. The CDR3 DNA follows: TGCAGTGCTAGTACCGGGGAGGTGGGCGATGAGCAGTTCTTC.

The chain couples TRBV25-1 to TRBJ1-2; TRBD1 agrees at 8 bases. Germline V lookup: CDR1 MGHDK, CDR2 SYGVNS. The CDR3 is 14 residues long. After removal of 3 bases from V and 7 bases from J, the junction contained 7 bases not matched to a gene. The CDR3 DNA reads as TGTGCCAGCAGTGACACGGACAGGGTGGCTGGCTACACCTTC. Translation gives CASSDTDRVAGYTF.

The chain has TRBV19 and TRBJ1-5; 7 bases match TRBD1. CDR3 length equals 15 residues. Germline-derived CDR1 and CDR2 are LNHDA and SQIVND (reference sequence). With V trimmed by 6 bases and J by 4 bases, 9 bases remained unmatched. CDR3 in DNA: TGTGCCAGTAGGAAGACAGGGACGGGGAATCAGCCCCAGCATTTT. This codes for CASRKTGTGNQPQHF.

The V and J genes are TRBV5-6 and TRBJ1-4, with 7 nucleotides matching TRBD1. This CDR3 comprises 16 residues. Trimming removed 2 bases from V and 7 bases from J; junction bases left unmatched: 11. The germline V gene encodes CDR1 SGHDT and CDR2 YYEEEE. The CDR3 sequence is CASSFVRQGRAEKLFF. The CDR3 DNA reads TGTGCCAGCAGCTTTGTTAGACAGGGACGCGCTGAAAAACTGTTTTTT.

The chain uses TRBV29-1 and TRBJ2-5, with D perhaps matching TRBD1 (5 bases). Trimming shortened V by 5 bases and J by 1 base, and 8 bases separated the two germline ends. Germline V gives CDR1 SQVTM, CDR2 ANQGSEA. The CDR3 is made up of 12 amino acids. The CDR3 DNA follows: TGCAGCGTTCAGGGTTTCCAAGAGACCCAGTACTTC. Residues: CSVQGFQETQYF.

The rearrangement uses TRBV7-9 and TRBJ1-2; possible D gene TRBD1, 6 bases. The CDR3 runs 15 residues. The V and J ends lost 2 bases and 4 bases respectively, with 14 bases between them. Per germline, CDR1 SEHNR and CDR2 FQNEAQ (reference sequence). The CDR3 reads CASSLSTGEFYGYTF. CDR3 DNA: TGTGCCAGCAGCTTATCGACAGGAGAATTCTATGGCTACACCTTC. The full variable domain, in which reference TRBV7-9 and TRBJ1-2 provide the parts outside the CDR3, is DTGVSQNPRHKITKRGQNVTFRCDPISEHNRLYWYRQTLGQGPEFLTYFQNEAQLEKSRLLSDRFSAERPKGSFSTLEIQRTEQGDSAMYLCASSLSTGEFYGYTFGSGTRLTVV.

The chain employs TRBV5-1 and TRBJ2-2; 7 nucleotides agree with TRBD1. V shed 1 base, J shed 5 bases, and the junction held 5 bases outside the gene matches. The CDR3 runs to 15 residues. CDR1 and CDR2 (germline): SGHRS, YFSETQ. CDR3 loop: CASSLSYRGTGELFF. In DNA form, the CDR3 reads TGCGCCAGCAGCTTGAGCTACAGGGGTACCGGGGAGCTGTTTTTT.

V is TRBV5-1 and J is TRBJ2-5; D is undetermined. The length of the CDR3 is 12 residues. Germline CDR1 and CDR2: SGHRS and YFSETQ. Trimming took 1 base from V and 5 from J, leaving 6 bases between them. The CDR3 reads CASSLIGETQYF. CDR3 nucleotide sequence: TGCGCCAGCAGCTTGATCGGGGAGACCCAGTACTTC.

CDR3: CASSLMKPGREGYSNQPQHF. In DNA, the CDR3 is TGTGCCAGCAGCTTAATGAAGCCGGGCAGGGAAGGTTATAGCAATCAGCCCCAGCATTTT. The rearrangement links TRBV7-3 to TRBJ1-5; a weak D match, TRBD1 (5 bases). Trimming took 1 base from V and 0 from J, leaving 22 bases between them. There are 20 residues in the CDR3. Germline values: CDR1 SGHTA, CDR2 FQGTGA.

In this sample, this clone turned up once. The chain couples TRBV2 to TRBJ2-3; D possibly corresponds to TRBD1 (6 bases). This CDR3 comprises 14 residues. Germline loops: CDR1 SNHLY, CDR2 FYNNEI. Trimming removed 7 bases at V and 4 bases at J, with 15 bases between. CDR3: CASTYQGIADTQYF. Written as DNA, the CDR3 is TGTGCCAGCACGTACCAGGGGATAGCAGATACGCAGTATTTT.

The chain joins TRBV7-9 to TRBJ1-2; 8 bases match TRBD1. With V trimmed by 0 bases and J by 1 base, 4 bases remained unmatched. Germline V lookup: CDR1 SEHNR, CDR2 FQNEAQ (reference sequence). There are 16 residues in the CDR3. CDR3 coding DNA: TGTGCCAGCAGCTTAGCGGGGACAGGACGTAACTATGGCTACACCTTC. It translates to CASSLAGTGRNYGYTF.

Here the CDR3 DNA reads TGTGCCAGCAGTTTGGACAGGGCGAACACTGAAGCTTTCTTT. Translating it yields CASSLDRANTEAFF. This chain connects TRBV27 to TRBJ1-1, with TRBD1 matching 8 bases. After removal of 3 bases from V and 1 base from J, the junction contained 1 base not matched to a gene. Germline assignment: CDR1 MNHEY and CDR2 SMNVEV (reference sequence). The CDR3 is made up of 14 amino acids.

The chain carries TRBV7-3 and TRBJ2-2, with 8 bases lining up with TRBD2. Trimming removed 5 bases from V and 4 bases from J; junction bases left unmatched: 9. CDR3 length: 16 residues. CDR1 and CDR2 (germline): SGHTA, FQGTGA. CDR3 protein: CASSPTGGSVTGELFF. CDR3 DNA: TGTGCCAGCAGCCCAACGGGGGGGTCGGTCACCGGGGAGCTGTTTTTT.

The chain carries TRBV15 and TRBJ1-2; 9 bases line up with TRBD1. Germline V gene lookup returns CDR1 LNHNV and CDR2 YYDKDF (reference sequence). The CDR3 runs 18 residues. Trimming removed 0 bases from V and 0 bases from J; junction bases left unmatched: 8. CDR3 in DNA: TGTGCCACCAGCAGAGAACAGGGGGCGTTAGGGGCTAACTATGGCTACACCTTC. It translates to CATSREQGALGANYGYTF.

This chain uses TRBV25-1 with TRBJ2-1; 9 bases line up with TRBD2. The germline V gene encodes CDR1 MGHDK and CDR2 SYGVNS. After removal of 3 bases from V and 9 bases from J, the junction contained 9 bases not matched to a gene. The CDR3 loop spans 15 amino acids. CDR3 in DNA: TGTGCCAGCAGTGAGGGGGGGACTAGCACGATTGAGCAGTTCTTC. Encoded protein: CASSEGGTSTIEQFF.

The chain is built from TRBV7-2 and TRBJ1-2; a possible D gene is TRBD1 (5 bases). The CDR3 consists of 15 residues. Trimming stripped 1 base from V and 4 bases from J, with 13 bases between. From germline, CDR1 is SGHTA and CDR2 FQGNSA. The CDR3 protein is CASSLVMGGSYGYTF. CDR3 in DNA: TGTGCCAGCAGCTTAGTTATGGGGGGGAGCTATGGCTACACCTTC.

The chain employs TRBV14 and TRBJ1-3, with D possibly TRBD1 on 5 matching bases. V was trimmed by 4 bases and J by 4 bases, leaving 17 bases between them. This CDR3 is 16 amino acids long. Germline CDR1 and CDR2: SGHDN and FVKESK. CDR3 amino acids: CASSPLGLNEGNTIYF. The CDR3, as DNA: TGTGCCAGCAGCCCCCTGGGACTCAACGAGGGAAACACCATATATTTT.

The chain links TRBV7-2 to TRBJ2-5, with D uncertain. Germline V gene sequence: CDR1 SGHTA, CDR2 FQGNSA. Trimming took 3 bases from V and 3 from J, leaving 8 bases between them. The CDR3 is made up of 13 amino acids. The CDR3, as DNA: TGTGCCAGCAGCTTCAGGCTCGAAGAGACCCAGTACTTC. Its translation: CASSFRLEETQYF.

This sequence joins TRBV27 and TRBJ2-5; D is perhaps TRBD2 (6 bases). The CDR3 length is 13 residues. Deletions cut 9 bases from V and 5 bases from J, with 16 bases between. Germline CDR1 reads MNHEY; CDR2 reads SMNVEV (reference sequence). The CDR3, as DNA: TGTGCCAGGGGACTTTGGGCGGGGGAGACCCAGTACTTC. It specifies CARGLWAGETQYF.

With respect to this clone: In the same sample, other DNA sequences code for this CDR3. The CDR3 DNA reads TGTGCCAGCTCCCTGGGGGGGAACACTGAAGCTTTCTTT. Protein: CASSLGGNTEAFF. The chain employs TRBV27 and TRBJ1-1, with D perhaps TRBD1 (5 bases). The CDR3 contains 13 residues. Germline assignment: CDR1 MNHEY and CDR2 SMNVEV (reference sequence). V lost 8 bases, J lost 1 base, and 11 bases lay in between.

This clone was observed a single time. CDR3 DNA: TGTGCCAGCTCACCATCTGCAGGAACTGAAGCTTTCTTT. This gives the protein CASSPSAGTEAFF. V is TRBV18 and J is TRBJ1-1; D unresolved. With 2 bases removed from V and 5 bases from J, the gap between germline ends came to 9 bases. This CDR3 comprises 13 residues. In germline, CDR1 is KGHSH, CDR2 LQKENI. Complete variable domain (other parts from reference TRBV18 and TRBJ1-1): NAGVMQNPRHLVRRRGQEARLRCSPMKGHSHVYWYRQLPEEGLKFMVYLQKENIIDESGMPKERFSAEFPKEGPSILRIQQVVRGDSAAYFCASSPSAGTEAFFGQGTRLTVV.

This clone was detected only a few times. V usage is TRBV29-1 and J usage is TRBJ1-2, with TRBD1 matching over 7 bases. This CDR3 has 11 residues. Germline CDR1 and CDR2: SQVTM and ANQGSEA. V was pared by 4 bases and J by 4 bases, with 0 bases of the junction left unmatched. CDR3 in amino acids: CSVGDSYGYTF. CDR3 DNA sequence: TGCAGCGTTGGGGACAGCTATGGCTACACCTTC.